What follows describes a single TCR beta chain. Its antigen is not known. As defined, naive CD8 cells were CD45RO-negative and positively selected for CCR7, with terminally differentiated effector memory CD45RA+ cells excluded. Each donor was a Caucasian adult residing in Nashville, Tennessee. The source of the sample is a study of shared clonotypes between healthy human individuals. Study-level points and caveats: Naive CD4 clonotypes were shared across several donors at roughly 5%.

V lost 5 bases, J lost 7 bases, and 8 bases stayed unmatched. Germline V CDR1 and CDR2: LNHDA, SQIVND (reference sequence). This CDR3 is 15 amino acids long. Only in-frame clones appear in the TCRdb table, and some are missing; sequencing was by immunoSEQ multiplex PCR. Among around 2,100,000 clones listed, roughly 94% were seen once. The chain combines TRBV19 with TRBJ2-2; 9 bases are a match to TRBD2. Specimen: naive CD8+ T cells sorted from blood. This receptor was obtained from a young man in good health. The CDR3 region has the DNA TGTGCCAGTAGTTTTAGCGGGAGAGGGGTCGGGGAGCTGTTTTTT. Its translation: CASSFSGRGVGELFF.